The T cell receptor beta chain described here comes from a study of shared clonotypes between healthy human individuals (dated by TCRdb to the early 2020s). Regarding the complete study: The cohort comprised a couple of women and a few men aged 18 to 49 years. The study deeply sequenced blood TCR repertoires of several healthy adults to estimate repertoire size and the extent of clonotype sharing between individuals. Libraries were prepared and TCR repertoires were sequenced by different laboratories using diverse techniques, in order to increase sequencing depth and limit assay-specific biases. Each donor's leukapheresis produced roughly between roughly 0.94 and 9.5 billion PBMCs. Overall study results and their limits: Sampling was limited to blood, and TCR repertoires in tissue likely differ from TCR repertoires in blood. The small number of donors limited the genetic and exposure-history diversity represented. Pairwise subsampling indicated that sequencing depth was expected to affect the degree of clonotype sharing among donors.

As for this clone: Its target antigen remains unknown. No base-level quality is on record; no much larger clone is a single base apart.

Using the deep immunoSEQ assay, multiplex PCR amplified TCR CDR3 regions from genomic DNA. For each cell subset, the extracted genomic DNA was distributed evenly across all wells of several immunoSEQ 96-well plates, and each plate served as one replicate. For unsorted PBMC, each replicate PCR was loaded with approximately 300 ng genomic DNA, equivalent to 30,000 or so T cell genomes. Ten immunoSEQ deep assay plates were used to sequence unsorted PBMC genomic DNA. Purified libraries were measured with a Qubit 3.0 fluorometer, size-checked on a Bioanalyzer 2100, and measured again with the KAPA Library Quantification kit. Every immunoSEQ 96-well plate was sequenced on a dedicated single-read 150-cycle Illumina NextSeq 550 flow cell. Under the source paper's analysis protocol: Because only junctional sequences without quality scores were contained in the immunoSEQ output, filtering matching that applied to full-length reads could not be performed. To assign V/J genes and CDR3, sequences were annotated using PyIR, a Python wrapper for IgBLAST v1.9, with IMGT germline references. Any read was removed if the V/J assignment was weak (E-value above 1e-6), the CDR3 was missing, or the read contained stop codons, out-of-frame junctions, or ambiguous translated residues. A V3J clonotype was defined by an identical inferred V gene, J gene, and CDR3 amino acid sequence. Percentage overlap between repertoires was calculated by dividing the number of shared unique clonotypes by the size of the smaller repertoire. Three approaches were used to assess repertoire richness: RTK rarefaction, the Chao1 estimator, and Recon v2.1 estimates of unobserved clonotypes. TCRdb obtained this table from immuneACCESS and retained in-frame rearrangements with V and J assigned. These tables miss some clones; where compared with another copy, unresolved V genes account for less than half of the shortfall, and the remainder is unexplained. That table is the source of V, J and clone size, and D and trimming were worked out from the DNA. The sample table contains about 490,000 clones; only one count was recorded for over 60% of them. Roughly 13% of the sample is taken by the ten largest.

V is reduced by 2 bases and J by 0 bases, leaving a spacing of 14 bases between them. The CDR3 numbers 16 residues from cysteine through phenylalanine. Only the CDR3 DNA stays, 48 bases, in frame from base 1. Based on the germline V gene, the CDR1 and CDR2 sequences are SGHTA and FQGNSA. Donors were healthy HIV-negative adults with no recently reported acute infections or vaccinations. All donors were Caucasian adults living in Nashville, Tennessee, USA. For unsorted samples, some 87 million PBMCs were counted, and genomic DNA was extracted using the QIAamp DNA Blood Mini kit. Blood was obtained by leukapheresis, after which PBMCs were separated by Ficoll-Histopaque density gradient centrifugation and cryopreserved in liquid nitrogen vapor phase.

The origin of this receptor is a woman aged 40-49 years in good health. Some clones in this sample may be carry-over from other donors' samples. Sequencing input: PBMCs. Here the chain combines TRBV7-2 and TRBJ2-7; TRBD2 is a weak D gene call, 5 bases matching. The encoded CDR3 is CASSLPGSPSSYEQYF. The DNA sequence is TGTGCCAGCAGCTTACCGGGAAGCCCGAGCTCCTACGAGCAGTACTTC.